This TCR beta chain was sequenced for a study of monozygotic twins with inflammatory bowel disease. TCRdb reprocessed the 5' RACE reads and stores each CDR3 protein as one record, lacking DNA. This listing includes about 160,000 distinct CDR3 sequences. CDR3 length: 13 amino acids. Looked up from germline, CDR1 is DFQATT and CDR2 is SNEGSKA (reference sequence). The receptor was derived from a human donor with ulcerative colitis or Crohn's disease, or a healthy co-twin of an affected twin (not recorded which). The V gene is TRBV20-1, the J gene TRBJ1-4; checking the TCRdb D call of TRBD1 is not possible without DNA. The sequenced material came from blood. The CDR3 loop is CSAQEGVNEKLFF.